This TCR beta chain was recorded in a study of blood T cells in healthy people across ages. There are 14 residues in the CDR3. CDR1 is SGHTA and CDR2 is FQGTGA in the germline V gene. Then a second PCR, running about 7 to 11 cycles, was carried out with a sample-barcoded 5' primer and a J-beta primer mix. Every sample produced at least 2.5 million CDR3-containing paired-end reads. Using its own MiXCR run on the 5' RACE reads, TCRdb lists one record per CDR3 protein. The table has approximately 1,700,000 distinct CDR3 sequences, about two fifths seen once. Ranging in age from roughly 6 to 95, the donors were healthy Caucasian individuals from Russia. With respect to this clonotype: Its target is unknown. An end of the junction differs from the germline gene, which may be a read error.

Whole-study results and caveats: Getting older went along with TCR beta diversity per million T cells dropping roughly linearly.

This TCR was sampled from a human donor in good health. The V call is TRBV7-3, the J call TRBJ2-3; possible D gene TRBD2, 6 bases. Sequencing was carried out using blood. The CDR3 here is CASSLSGNTGTQYF. The CDR3 DNA reads as TGTGCCAGCAGCTTAAGCGGGAACACAGGTACGCAGTATTTT. Based on the CDR3 plus reference TRBV7-3 and TRBJ2-3, the full variable domain is GAGVSQTPSNKVTEKGKYVELRCDPISGHTALYWYRQSLGQGPEFLIYFQGTGAADDSGLPNDRFFAVRPEGSVSTLKIQRTERGDSAVYLCASSLSGNTGTQYFGPGTRLTVL.